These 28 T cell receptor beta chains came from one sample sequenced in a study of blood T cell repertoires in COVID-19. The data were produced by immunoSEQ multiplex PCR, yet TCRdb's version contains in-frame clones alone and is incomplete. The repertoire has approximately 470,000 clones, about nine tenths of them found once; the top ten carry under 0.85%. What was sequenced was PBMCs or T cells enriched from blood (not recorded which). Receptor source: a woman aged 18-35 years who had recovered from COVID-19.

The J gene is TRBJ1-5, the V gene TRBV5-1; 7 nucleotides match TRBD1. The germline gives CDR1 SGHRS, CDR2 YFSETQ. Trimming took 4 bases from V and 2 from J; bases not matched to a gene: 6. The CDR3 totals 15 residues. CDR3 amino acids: CASSPEGTGNQPQHF. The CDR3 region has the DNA TGCGCCAGCAGCCCCGAAGGGACAGGCAATCAGCCCCAGCATTTT.

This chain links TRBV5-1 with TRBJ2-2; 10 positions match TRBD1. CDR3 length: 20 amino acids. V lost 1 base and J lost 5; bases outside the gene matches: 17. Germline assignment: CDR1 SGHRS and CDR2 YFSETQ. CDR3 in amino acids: CASSLRTGTGVSQGTGELFF. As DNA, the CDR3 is TGCGCCAGCAGCTTGCGGACCGGGACAGGGGTCTCTCAGGGAACCGGGGAGCTGTTTTTT.

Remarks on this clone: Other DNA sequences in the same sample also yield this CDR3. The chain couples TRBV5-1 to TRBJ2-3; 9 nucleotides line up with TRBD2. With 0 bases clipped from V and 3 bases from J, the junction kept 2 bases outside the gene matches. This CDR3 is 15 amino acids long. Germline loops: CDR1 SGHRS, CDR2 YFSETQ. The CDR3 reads CASSLVAGGTDTQYF. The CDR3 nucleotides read TGCGCCAGCAGCTTGGTCGCGGGGGGGACAGATACGCAGTATTTT.

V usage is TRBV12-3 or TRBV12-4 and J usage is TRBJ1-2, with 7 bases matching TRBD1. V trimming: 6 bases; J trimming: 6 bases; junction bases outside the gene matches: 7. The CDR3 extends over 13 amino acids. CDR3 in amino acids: CASSFNRGDGYTF. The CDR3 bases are TGTGCCAGCAGCTTTAACAGGGGAGATGGCTACACCTTC.

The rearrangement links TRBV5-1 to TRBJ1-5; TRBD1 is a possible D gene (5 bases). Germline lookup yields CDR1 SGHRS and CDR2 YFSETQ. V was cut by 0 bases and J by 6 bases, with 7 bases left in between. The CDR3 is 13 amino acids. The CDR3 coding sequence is TGCGCCAGCAGCTTGGCCCAGGGTCAGCCCCAGCATTTT. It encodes CASSLAQGQPQHF.

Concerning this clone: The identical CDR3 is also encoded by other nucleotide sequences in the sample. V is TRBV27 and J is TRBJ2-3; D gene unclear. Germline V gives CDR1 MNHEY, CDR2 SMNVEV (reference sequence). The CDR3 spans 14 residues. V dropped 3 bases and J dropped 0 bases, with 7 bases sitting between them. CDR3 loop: CASSLRLSTDTQYF. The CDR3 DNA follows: TGTGCCAGCAGTTTGAGGCTTAGCACAGATACGCAGTATTTT.

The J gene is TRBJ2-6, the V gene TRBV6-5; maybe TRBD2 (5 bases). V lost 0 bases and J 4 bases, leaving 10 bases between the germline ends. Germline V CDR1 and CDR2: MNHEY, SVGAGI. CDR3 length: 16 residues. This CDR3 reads CASSYSRRAGANVLTF. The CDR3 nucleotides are TGTGCCAGCAGTTACTCCCGGCGGGCGGGGGCCAACGTCCTGACTTTC.

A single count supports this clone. The CDR3 sequence is CAWVPGQRSSPLHF. CDR3 in DNA: TGTGCCTGGGTCCCGGGACAGCGGAGTTCACCCCTCCACTTT. The rearrangement links TRBV30 to TRBJ1-6; 7 bases are shared with TRBD1. V gave up 5 bases and J gave up 9 bases; unmatched junction bases: 10. The CDR3 runs 14 residues. Germline V gives CDR1 GTSNPN, CDR2 SVGIG (reference sequence).

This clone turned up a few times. The CDR3 bases are TGTGCCAGCAGTGAGGCGGGCGGCTACACCTTC. This encodes CASSEAGGYTF. The chain uses TRBV6-1 and TRBJ1-2, with D unresolved. The germline V and J ends were trimmed by 3 bases and 8 bases, with 7 bases remaining between them. Germline CDR1 is MNHNS and CDR2 is SASEGT. The CDR3 runs to 11 residues.

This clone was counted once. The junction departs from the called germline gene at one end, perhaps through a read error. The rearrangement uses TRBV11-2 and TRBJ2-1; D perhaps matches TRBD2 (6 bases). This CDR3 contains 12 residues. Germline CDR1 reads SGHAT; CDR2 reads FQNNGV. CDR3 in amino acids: CASSLGLDPPIF. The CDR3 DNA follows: TGTGCCAGCAGCTTAGGACTAGATCCCCCAATCTTC.

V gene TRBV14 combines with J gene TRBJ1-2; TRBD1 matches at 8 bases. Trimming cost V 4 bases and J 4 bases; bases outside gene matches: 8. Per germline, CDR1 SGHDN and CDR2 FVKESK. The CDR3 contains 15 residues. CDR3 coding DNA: TGTGCCAGCAGCCCGACCGGGACAGGACTCTATGGCTACACCTTC. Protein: CASSPTGTGLYGYTF.

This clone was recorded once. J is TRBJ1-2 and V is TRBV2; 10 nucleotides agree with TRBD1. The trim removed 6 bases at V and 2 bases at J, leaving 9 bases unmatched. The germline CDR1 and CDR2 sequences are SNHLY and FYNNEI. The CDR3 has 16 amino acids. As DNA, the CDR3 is TGTGCCAGCAGGTGGGACAGGGGATTTAAGAACTATGGCTACACCTTC. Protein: CASRWDRGFKNYGYTF. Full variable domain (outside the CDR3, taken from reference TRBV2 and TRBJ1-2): EPEVTQTPSHQVTQMGQEVILRCVPISNHLYFYWYRQILGQKVEFLVSFYNNEISEKSEIFDDQFSVERPDGSNFTLKIRSTKLEDSAMYFCASRWDRGFKNYGYTFGSGTRLTVV.

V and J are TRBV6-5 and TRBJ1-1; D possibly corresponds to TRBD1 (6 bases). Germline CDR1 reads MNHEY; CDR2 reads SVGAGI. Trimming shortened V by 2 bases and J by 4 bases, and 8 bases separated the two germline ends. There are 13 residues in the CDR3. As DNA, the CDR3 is TGTGCCAGCAGTTACGGACAGAGCACTGAAGCTTTCTTT. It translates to CASSYGQSTEAFF.

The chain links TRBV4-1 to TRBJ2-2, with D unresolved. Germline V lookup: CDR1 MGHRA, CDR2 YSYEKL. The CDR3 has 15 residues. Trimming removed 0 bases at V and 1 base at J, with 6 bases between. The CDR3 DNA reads TGCGCCAGCAGCCAAGATAGGAGGAACACCGGGGAGCTGTTTTTT. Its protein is CASSQDRRNTGELFF.

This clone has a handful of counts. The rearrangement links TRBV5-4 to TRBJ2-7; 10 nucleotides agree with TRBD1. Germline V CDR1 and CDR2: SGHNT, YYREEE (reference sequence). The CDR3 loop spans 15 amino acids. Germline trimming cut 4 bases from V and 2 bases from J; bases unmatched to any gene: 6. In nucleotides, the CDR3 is TGTGCCAGCAGCGTGACAGGGGGCGCAGCCTACGAGCAGTACTTC. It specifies CASSVTGGAAYEQYF.

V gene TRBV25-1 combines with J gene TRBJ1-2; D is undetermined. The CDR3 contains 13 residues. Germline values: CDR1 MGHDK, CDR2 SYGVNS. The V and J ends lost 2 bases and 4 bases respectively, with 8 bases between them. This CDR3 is CASSEPDFYGYTF. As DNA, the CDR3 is TGTGCCAGCAGTGAACCAGATTTCTATGGCTACACCTTC.

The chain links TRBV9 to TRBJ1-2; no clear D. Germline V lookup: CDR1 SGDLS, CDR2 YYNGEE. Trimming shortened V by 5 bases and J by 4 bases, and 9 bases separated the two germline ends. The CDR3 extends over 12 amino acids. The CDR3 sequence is CASSSEGYGYTF. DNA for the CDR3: TGTGCCAGCAGTTCCGAGGGCTATGGCTACACCTTC.

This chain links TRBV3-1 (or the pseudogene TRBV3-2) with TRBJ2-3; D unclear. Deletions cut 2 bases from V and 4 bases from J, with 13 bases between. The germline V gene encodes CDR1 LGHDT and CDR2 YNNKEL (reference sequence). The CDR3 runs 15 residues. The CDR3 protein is CASSQFSTQSDTQYF. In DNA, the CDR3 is TGTGCCAGCAGCCAATTTTCGACTCAATCAGATACGCAGTATTTT.

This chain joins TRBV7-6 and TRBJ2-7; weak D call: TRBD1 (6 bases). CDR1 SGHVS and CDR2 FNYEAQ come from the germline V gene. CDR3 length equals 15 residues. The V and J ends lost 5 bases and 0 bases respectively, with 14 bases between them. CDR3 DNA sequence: TGTGCCAGCAGCCCTGACAGGACCTCCTCCTACGAGCAGTACTTC. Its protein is CASSPDRTSSYEQYF.

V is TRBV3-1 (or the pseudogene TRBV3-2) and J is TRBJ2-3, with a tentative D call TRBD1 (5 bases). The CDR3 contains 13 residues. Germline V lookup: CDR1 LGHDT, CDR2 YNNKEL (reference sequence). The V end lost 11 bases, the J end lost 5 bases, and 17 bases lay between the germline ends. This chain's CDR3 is CACRGKGEDTQYF. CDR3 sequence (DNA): TGTGCCTGTAGGGGTAAAGGAGAAGATACGCAGTATTTT.

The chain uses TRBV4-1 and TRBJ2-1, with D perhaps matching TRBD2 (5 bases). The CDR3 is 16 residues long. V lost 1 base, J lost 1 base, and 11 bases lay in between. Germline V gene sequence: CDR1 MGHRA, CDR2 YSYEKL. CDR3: CASSQGPSGSYNEQFF. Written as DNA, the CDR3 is TGCGCCAGCAGCCAAGGCCCTTCGGGGTCCTACAATGAGCAGTTCTTC.

In DNA, the CDR3 is TGTGCCAGTAGTGCGGGGTCGGGTTACACTGAAGCTTTCTTT. It is translated as CASSAGSGYTEAFF. The rearrangement joins TRBV19 to TRBJ1-1, with D uncertain. CDR1 and CDR2 (germline): LNHDA, SQIVND (reference sequence). CDR3 length equals 14 residues. V lost 5 bases, J lost 3 bases, and 13 bases lay in between.

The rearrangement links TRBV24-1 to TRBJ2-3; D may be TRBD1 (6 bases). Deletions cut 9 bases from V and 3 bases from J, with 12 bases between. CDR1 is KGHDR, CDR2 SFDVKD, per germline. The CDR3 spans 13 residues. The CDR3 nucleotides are TGTGCCACCTCGTCTCAGGGGACAGATACGCAGTATTTT. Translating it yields CATSSQGTDTQYF.

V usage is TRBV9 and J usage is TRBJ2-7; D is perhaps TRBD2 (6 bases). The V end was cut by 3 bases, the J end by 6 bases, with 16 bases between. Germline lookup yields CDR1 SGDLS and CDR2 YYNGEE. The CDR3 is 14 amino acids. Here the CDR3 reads CASSGLGGATEQYF. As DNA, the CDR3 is TGTGCCAGCAGCGGGCTCGGCGGGGCCACCGAGCAGTACTTC.

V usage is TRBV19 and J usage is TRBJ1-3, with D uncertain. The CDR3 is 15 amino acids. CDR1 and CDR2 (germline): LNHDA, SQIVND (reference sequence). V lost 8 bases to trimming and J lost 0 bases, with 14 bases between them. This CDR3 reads CASSLPESSGNTIYF. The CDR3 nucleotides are TGTGCCAGTTCTTTACCCGAGAGCTCTGGAAACACCATATATTTT.

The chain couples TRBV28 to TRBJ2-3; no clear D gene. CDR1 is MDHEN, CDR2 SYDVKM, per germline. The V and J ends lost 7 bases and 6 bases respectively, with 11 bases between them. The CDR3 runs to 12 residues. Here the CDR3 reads CASTSSGDTQYF. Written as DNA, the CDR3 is TGTGCCAGCACCTCATCAGGTGATACGCAGTATTTT.

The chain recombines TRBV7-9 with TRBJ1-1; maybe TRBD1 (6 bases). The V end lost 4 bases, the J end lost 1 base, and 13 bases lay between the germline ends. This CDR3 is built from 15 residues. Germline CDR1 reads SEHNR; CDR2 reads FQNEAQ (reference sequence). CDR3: CASSSSTGRNTEAFF. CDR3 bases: TGTGCCAGCAGCTCCTCGACAGGCAGGAACACTGAAGCTTTCTTT. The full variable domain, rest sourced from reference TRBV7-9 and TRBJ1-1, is DTGVSQNPRHKITKRGQNVTFRCDPISEHNRLYWYRQTLGQGPEFLTYFQNEAQLEKSRLLSDRFSAERPKGSFSTLEIQRTEQGDSAMYLCASSSSTGRNTEAFFGQGTRLTVV.

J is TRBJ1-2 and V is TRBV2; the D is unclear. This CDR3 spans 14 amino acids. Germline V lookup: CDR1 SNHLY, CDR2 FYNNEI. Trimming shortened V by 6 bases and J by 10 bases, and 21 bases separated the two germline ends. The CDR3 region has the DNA TGTGCCAGCAGATACCTACCGGGAGACAAAGTCTACACCTTC. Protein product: CASRYLPGDKVYTF.